This entry describes one TCR beta chain. The antigen remains undetermined. The CDR3 has 16 residues. Germline-derived CDR1 and CDR2 are SGDLS and YYNGEE. V was trimmed by 2 bases and J by 1 base, leaving 13 bases between them. These data come from a study of cytomegalovirus exposure and HLA in healthy donors. Study at large: A preliminary data release comprised tens of millions of unique TCRs obtained from HLA-typed donors. Study-level results: 87-base-pair reads could not separate some V segments, including TRBV6-2 and TRBV6-3.

The PCR ran on 60 Vbeta and 13 Jbeta primers. This table comes from immunoSEQ multiplex PCR, and its TCRdb copy is limited to in-frame clones, with some not included. The table includes 150,000 to 200,000 clones, around 76% detected once. This TCR came from a middle-aged man in good health and CMV-seropositive. The chain is built from TRBV9 and TRBJ1-3, with no clear D. Sequencing was done on a sample of PBMCs. The CDR3 protein is CASSVQDRGSGNTIYF. The CDR3 DNA follows: TGTGCCAGCAGCGTCCAAGACCGGGGTTCTGGAAACACCATATATTTT.